This T cell receptor beta chain appears in the sequencing data of a study of CD8 T cells in Susac syndrome. The RNA input was roughly 0.45 to 1 ug, and it was reverse transcribed with random hexamers. TCRdb reanalysed the immunoSEQ multiplex PCR reads using MiXCR and keeps one entry per CDR3 protein. This sample yields about 190,000 distinct CDR3 sequences, of which 93% are seen a single time; 0.1% to 0.12% belongs to the top ten. This TCR derives from a human donor in good health. Sequenced sample: CD4+ T cells from PBMCs.

In nucleotides, the CDR3 is TGCAGCGTTGGGGCAGGGGTCGACACTGAAGCTTTCTTT. Protein sequence: CSVGAGVDTEAFF. The J gene is TRBJ1-1, the V gene TRBV29-1; a possible D gene is TRBD1 (6 bases). This CDR3 is built from 13 residues. Germline loops: CDR1 SQVTM, CDR2 ANQGSEA. Trimming left V 4 bases short and J 3 bases short, with 12 bases between.